This T cell receptor beta chain derives from a study of identical twins. General study points: A partial confounding effect on zero-insertion analyses could come from invariant MAIT and iNKT cells.

The sample holds a few counts of this clonotype. Its target is not known. TCRdb re-called the 5' RACE reads with MiXCR, one entry per CDR3 protein. The data show about 330,000 distinct CDR3 sequences, 12% seen once. The CDR3 is made up of 12 amino acids. With 6 bases removed from V and 5 bases from J, the gap between germline ends came to 8 bases. CDR1 SNHLY and CDR2 FYNNEI come from the germline V gene. This sample was also put to use in a study of yellow fever vaccine responses in identical twins.

This receptor was identified in a young woman in good health. The source material was CD8+ T cells sorted from blood. The chain uses TRBV2 and TRBJ2-1, with D perhaps TRBD2 (6 bases). CDR3 residues: CASRRLDNEQFF. DNA of the CDR3: TGTGCCAGCAGGAGACTAGACAATGAGCAGTTCTTC.